This record concerns one T cell receptor (beta chain) sequence. Its antigen is still unknown. A single record per CDR3 protein comes from TCRdb applying MiXCR to the RACE reads. This table holds some 180,000 distinct CDR3 sequences, 20% to 25% found once. Time point defined: patch test 3, about 24 weeks after DPC sensitization. Described treatment: therapeutic diphenylcyclopropenone sensitization with weekly scalp DPC. Unfractionated whole blood was the source of the extracted total RNA. The data are from a study of human T cells and chemical hapten exposure. Study results and caveats: Patch test score rose with PT1 expanded TCR count, significant at thresholds 8, 16 and 32, not 4.

The receptor was isolated from a woman aged 35 to 49 with alopecia areata. Some clones in this sample may be carry-over from other donors' samples. Specimen: whole blood, collected in connection with sensitization to the hapten diphenylcyclopropenone (DPC).

The CDR3: CSARGAIGDTEAFF. As DNA, the CDR3 is TGCAGTGCTAGAGGGGCTATCGGGGACACTGAAGCTTTCTTT. The gene calls are TRBV20-1 and TRBJ1-1; no firm D call. Trimming stripped 1 base from V and 3 bases from J, with 12 bases between. Germline CDR1 reads DFQATT; CDR2 reads SNEGSKA (reference sequence). This CDR3 contains 14 residues.